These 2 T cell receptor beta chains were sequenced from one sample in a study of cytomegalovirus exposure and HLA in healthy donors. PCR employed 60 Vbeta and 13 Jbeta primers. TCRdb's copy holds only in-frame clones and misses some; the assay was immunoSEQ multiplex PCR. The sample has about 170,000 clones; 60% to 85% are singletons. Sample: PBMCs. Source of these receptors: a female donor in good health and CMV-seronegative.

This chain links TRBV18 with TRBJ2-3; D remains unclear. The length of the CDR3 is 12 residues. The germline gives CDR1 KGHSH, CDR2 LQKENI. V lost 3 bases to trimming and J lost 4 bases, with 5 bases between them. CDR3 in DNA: TGTGCCAGCTCACCCTCCGCAGATACGCAGTATTTT. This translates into CASSPSADTQYF. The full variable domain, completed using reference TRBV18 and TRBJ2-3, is NAGVMQNPRHLVRRRGQEARLRCSPMKGHSHVYWYRQLPEEGLKFMVYLQKENIIDESGMPKERFSAEFPKEGPSILRIQQVVRGDSAAYFCASSPSADTQYFGPGTRLTVL.

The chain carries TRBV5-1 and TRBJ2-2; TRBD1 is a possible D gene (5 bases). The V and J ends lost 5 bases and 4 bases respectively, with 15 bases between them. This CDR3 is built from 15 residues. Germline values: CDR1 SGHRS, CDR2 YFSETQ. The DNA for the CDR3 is TGCGCCAGCAGTTACGGCAGGGTCGGCACCGGGGAGCTGTTTTTT. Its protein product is CASSYGRVGTGELFF. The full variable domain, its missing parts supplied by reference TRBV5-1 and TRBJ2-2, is KAGVTQTPRYLIKTRGQQVTLSCSPISGHRSVSWYQQTPGQGLQFLFEYFSETQRNKGNFPGRFSGRQFSNSRSEMNVSTLELGDSALYLCASSYGRVGTGELFFGEGSRLTVL.